The T cell receptor beta chain described here comes from a study of regulatory T cells in long-lasting Graves disease (dated by TCRdb to the early 2020s). About the full investigation: Antithyroid drugs had been taken for less than 3 months by newly diagnosed Graves' disease patients. This study used TCR sequencing and RNA sequencing of peripheral blood to compare persistent Graves' disease patients against newly diagnosed Graves' disease patients. The study was registered as a clinical trial and conducted in China. TCR sequencing covered approximately 13 persistent and 20 or so newly diagnosed Graves' disease patients, 33 samples in total.

With regard to this clonotype: Its antigen is currently not known. No base-level quality is on record; no much larger clone is a single base apart.

V lost 5 bases and J lost 0 bases; the stretch between them is 26 bases long. The germline V gene provides CDR1 SGHVS and CDR2 FNYEAQ. CDR3 length: 20 amino acids, cysteine to phenylalanine. Only the CDR3 region is kept as DNA, spanning 60 bases read in frame from base 1. This sample's time point label indicates: newly diagnosed GD, antithyroid drugs for less than 3 months. For both TCR sequencing and RNA sequencing, RNA was extracted from PBMCs using TRIzol. The diagnosis of Graves' disease was made according to American Thyroid Association guidelines. The patients came from an endocrinology department in Xi'an, China. Each patient gave approximately 9 milliliters of peripheral blood, collected in an EDTA anticoagulant tube. Ficoll Paque Plus density gradient separation was used to isolate PBMCs, and no further T cell sorting was done. An Agilent 2100 Bioanalyzer and agarose gel were used to check RNA quality, while a NanoDrop 2000 measured RNA concentration.

Beyond this particular receptor, the publication reports: The authors acknowledged the small sample size as a limitation that may reduce accuracy. Persistent patients shared more public clonotypes among themselves (approximately 2,500) than newly diagnosed patients did (about 900). Persistent disease showed preferential use of TRBV28, TRBJ1-2 and TRBJ2-5, whereas newly diagnosed disease favored TRBV20-1 and TRBJ2-1. Only the TCR beta chain was sequenced and analyzed. Lower TCR Shannon entropy and fewer highly expanded clones were observed in persistent Graves' disease patients than in newly diagnosed patients, which suggested clonal expansion. Only peripheral blood was studied, because thyroid tissue, the primary lesion, was inaccessible.

The library was obtained by multiplex PCR. Data came from an Illumina HiSeq 4000. TCR beta libraries were built with iRepertoire HTBI primers and Arm-PCR amplification of CDR3 regions. Gel purification was performed on PCR products prior to sequencing. As for the authors' bioinformatics: Across samples, fewer than 70 TRBV and over 11 TRBJ segments were identified and used for gene usage analysis of CDR3 amino acid clonotypes. Filtered high-quality paired reads were merged into contigs using COPE and FqMerger. Contigs were aligned with BLAST to IMGT TRBV, TRBD and TRBJ reference genes, and CDR3 was defined per IMGT. Clonotypes above 0.1% frequency were classified as highly expanded clones. Shannon entropy was used to measure repertoire diversity, and the Gini coefficient was used to measure V-J evenness. A clonotype found in more than one individual was treated as public. TCRdb reprocessed the public reads (quality trimming at Q25 with fastp, clone calling with MiXCR) and kept in-frame beta chains. Entries are consolidated by CDR3 protein sequence, retaining the most common genes and DNA. It is TCRdb's table, rather than the study itself, that gives the V and J calls and clone size. The sample contains about 540,000 distinct CDR3 sequences, roughly 14% of them found a single time. The biggest ten clones account for roughly a tenth of the sample.

The sample was also linked to a second study, of T cells in Graves' hyperthyroidism and ophthalmopathy. As that second paper reports: A patient counted as having stable Graves' hyperthyroidism if no progression to ophthalmopathy occurred over 18 months of follow-up. Hyperthyroidism patients were newly diagnosed, with disease duration under 2 months, and aged 18 to 65 years. Any patient with an uncontrolled infection, another autoimmune disease, pregnancy or lactation was excluded. Diagnoses were established on the basis of clinical symptoms, serum thyroxine and TRAb, thyroid ultrasound, and orbital computed tomography. The first round of RT-PCR for the TCR CDR3 was performed with the HTBI primer set and the Qiagen OneStep RT-PCR kit. Most expanded thyroid clonotypes (frequency above 0.001) were also found in blood, which suggests that blood repertoires may mirror thyroid immune responses. A 13 V-J signature model separated ophthalmopathy from stable hyperthyroidism, with nearly 90% sensitivity and about 81% specificity in cross-validation and 80%/75% in testing. In validation, the model predicted progression to ophthalmopathy with over 65% sensitivity and 72% to 75% specificity, a median of about six months before onset. To identify TCR V-J signatures that set the groups apart, the researchers used a discovery cohort of more than 95 patients, made up of 40 to 45 with Graves' ophthalmopathy and some 55 with stable Graves' hyperthyroidism. Prospective prediction of ophthalmopathy was tested in an independent validation cohort consisting of fewer than 20 hyperthyroidism patients and about 17 patients who later progressed to ophthalmopathy. For training and testing, the 100 or so patients in the discovery cohort were randomly divided in a 7:3 ratio. In about 6 Graves' hyperthyroidism patients, the study also compared T-cell repertoires from thyroid tissue with T-cell repertoires from blood. Once sampling was done, hyperthyroidism patients were given methimazole at a starting dose of 30 mg daily, whereas ophthalmopathy patients were given high-dose intravenous methylprednisolone. The libraries were constructed in a second round of multiplex PCR and then size-selected and purified. Libraries were sequenced paired-end with 100 bp reads on an Illumina HiSeq2000. Raw data were processed with SOAPnuke, discarding reads with adapters, uncalled bases, mean Phred below 15, or no exact constant-primer or identifier match. High-quality paired reads were merged with COPE v1.2.5, and unique nucleotide sequences were defined as clonotypes. MiTCR v1.1 was used to align clonotypes to the IMGT TRBV, TRBD and TRBJ reference segments. The analysis was restricted to V-J combinations with a frequency above 0.0001, which together covered about 99% of the repertoires. A TCS score was defined as the ratio between F50 (clonal expansion) and ExV (chaos), using BLOSUM62-based TCRdist between CDR3 peptides within each V-J. Welch's t-statistics and random forest reduced around 520 V-J features to 10 to 15, which were used in a naive Bayes classifier (R e1071). Sample size was not statistically predetermined, and blinding of investigators to group allocation was not performed. TCR Vbeta CDR3 sequencing of 130 to 150 peripheral blood samples (under 45 ophthalmopathy, about 80 hyperthyroidism and approximately 17 progressor patients) is reported in the paper.

The chain joins TRBV7-6 to TRBJ2-1, with TRBD2 as a weak D call on 5 bases. The source was peripheral blood mononuclear cells (PBMCs), collected at new diagnosis, from a patient treated with antithyroid drugs. The TCR originated in a man aged 30-40 years with Graves disease. Donor details come from another sample of the same person, matched by shared clones. The sequenced DNA: TGTGCCAGCAGCAAACCGGACTCAAACGACGCCTTTAGCTCCTACAATGAGCAGTTCTTC. It codes for CASSKPDSNDAFSSYNEQFF.